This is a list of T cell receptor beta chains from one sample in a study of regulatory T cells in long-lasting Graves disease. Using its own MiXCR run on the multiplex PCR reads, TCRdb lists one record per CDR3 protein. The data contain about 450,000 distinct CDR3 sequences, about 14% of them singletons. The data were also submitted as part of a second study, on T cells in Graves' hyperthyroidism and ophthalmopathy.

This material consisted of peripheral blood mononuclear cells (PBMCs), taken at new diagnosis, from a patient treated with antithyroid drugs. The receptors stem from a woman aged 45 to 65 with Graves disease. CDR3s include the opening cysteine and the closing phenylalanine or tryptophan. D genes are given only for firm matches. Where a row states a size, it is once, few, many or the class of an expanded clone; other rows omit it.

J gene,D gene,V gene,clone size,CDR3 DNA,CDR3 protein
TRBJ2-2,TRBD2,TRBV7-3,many,TGTGCCAGCAGCACTGGACTAGAATACGGCACCGGGGAGCTGTTTTTT,CASSTGLEYGTGELFF
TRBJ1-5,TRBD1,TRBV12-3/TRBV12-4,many,TGTGCCAGCAGTGCAGGGGGTCGGCCCCAGCATTTT,CASSAGGRPQHF
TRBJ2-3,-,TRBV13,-,TGTGCCAGCAGCCCTGTGACCAGCACAGATACGCAGTATTTT,CASSPVTSTDTQYF
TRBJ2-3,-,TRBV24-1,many,TGTGCCACCAGTGATTTGGGGAGCACAGATACGCAGTATTTT,CATSDLGSTDTQYF
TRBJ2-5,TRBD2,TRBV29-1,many,TGCAGCGTTCCCGCCCTTTTCGGACTAGCGGGAGAATATGAGACCCAGTACTTC,CSVPALFGLAGEYETQYF
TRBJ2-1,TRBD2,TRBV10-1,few,TGCGCCAGCAGTGAGTCCGTGGGACTAGCGGGAGTAGGTGAGCAGTTCTTC,CASSESVGLAGVGEQFF
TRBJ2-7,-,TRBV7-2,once,TGTGCCAGCAGCCCCCGGCAGTGGTCCTACGAGCAGTACTTC,CASSPRQWSYEQYF
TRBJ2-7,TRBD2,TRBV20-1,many,TGCAGTGCTAGAGACCCCCGGGCGCTAGCGGGAGGAGGAAACGAGCAGTACTTC,CSARDPRALAGGGNEQYF
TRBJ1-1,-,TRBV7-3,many,TGTGCCAGCAGCCAGCAAGTGAACACTGAAGCTTTCTTT,CASSQQVNTEAFF
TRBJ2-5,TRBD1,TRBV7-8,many,TGTGCCAGCAGGCCGCGGGTCGGACAGGGGATAAGGGAGACCCAGTACTTC,CASRPRVGQGIRETQYF
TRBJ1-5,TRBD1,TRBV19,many,TGTGCCAGTAGGACCGGGACAGGGGGCGCTCAGGTTCAGCCCCAGCATTTT,CASRTGTGGAQVQPQHF
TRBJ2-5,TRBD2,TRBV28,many,TGTGCCAGCAGTTTATCCGGACTAGCAGAAGAGACCCAGTACTTC,CASSLSGLAEETQYF
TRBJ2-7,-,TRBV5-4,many,TGTGCCAGCAGCATGGCCGACGAGGGAAGGGGATACGAGCAGTACTTC,CASSMADEGRGYEQYF
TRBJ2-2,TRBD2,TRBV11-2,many,TGTGCCAGCAGCACGTCGTCCAGATTAGCGGGAGAAAAGCTGTTTTTT,CASSTSSRLAGEKLFF
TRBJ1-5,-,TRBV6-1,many,TGTGCCAGCAGTATCAGTGGGGGCGAGACAAACAATCAGCCCCAGCATTTT,CASSISGGETNNQPQHF
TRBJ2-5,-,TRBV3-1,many,TGTGCCAGCAGTACCGTGAGGTTGGGGACCAAAGAGACCCAGTACTTC,CASSTVRLGTKETQYF
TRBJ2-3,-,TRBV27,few,TGTGCCAGCAGTTTTACAGGAGTCACAGATACGCAGTATTTT,CASSFTGVTDTQYF
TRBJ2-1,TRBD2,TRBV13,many,TGTGCCAGCAGCTTAGAGGTAGCGGGAGCATACAATGAGCAGTTCTTC,CASSLEVAGAYNEQFF
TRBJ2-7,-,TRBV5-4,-,TGTGCCAGCAGGCAAGGGGGGGTCTACGAGCAGTACTTC,CASRQGGVYEQYF
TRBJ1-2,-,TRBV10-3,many,TGTGCCGCACATCCGGGCCGGACAGCCTATGGCTACACCTTC,CAAHPGRTAYGYTF
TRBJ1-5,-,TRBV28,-,TGTGCCATAGACAGGAGATCTAATCAGCCCCAGCATTTT,CAIDRRSNQPQHF
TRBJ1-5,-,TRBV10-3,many,TGTGCCATCAGTGCAGGGGAAGGTTATAGCAATCAGCCCCAGCATTTT,CAISAGEGYSNQPQHF
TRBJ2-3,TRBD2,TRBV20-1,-,TGCAGTGCTGAACCGACTAGCGGCGGAGCCAGTGGCACAGATACGCAGTATTTT,CSAEPTSGGASGTDTQYF
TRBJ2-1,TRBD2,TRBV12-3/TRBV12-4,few,TGTGCCAGCAGTTTAGAAGGACTAGCGCGAAAGTTCTTC,CASSLEGLARKFF